This T cell receptor beta chain came from a study of T cell responses to AZD1222 COVID-19 vaccine. Regarding the study as a whole: Donors in the cohort were predominantly white British and more often female, and clonal diversity was possibly underestimated.

The repertoire was sequenced with immunoSEQ multiplex PCR; TCRdb's copy has only in-frame clones and lacks some. The sample lists under 150,000 clones; over 75% were seen once. Trimming cost V 5 bases and J 5 bases, with 4 bases left between them. The CDR3 has 10 amino acids. Germline V gene sequence: CDR1 SQVTM, CDR2 ANQGSEA. As to this clone: Its antigen is unknown.

This chain uses TRBV29-1 with TRBJ2-1, with D unresolved. The sample here was peripheral blood, taken 28 days after the second dose of the MenACWY control vaccine. This TCR came from an adult who received the MenACWY meningococcal vaccine as a control. The CDR3 loop reads CSVLHNEQFF. Here the CDR3 DNA reads TGCAGCGTTTTGCACAATGAGCAGTTCTTC.